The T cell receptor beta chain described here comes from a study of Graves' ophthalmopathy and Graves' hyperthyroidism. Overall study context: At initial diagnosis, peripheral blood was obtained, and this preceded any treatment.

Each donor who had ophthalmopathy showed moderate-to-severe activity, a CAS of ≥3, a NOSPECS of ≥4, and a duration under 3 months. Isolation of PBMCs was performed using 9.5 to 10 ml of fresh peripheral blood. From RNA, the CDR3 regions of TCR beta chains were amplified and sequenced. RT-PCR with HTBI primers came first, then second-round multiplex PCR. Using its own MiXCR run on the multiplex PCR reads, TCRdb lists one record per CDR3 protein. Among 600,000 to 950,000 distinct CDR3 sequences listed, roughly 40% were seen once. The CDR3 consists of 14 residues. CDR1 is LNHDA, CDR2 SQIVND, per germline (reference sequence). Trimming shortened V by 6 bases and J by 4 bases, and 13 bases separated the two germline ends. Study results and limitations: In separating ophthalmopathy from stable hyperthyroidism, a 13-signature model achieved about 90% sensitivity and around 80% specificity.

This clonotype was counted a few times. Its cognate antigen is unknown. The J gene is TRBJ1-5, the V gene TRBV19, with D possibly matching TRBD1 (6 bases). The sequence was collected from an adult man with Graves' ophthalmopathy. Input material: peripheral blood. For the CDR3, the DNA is TGTGCCAGTAGGGAAACAGGGCTAAATCAGCCCCAGCATTTT. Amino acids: CASRETGLNQPQHF.